These 10 T cell receptor beta chains share one sample of origin, sequenced in a study of shared clonotypes between healthy human individuals. Sequencing used immunoSEQ multiplex PCR; TCRdb keeps in-frame clones, though not all of them. The sample contains roughly 700,000 clones, around 72% of which appear only once. The sample comprised memory CD4+ T cells sorted from blood. Subset noted: CD45RA-negative fraction. These receptors all come from a woman in her twenties or thirties in good health.

This clone has just one count. The chain carries TRBV10-2 and TRBJ2-7, with D maybe TRBD2 (5 bases). The CDR3 length is 19 residues. CDR1 WSHSY and CDR2 SAAADI come from the germline V gene. The V end lost 4 bases, the J end lost 0 bases, and 25 bases lay between the germline ends. The CDR3 DNA reads as TGCGCCAGCAGTGTTATCAGGTCCGGGATTCAGATATCCTCCTACGAGCAGTACTTC. It encodes CASSVIRSGIQISSYEQYF.

The chain employs TRBV6-1 and TRBJ2-5; tentatively, D is TRBD2 (5 bases). The CDR3 length is 18 residues. Germline V gene data show CDR1 as MNHNS and CDR2 as SASEGT. Trimming took off 0 bases at V and 2 bases at J, with 19 bases between the two ends. The CDR3 sequence: CASSEALWGGSPQETQYF. As DNA, the CDR3 is TGTGCCAGCAGTGAAGCGCTGTGGGGTGGGAGTCCTCAAGAGACCCAGTACTTC.

The chain uses TRBV6-1 and TRBJ1-2; a weak D match, TRBD1 (5 bases). Germline V CDR1 and CDR2: MNHNS, SASEGT. The CDR3 loop spans 14 amino acids. With 1 base removed from V and 3 bases from J, the gap between germline ends came to 9 bases. This chain's CDR3 is CASSEGDGYYGYTF. For the CDR3, the DNA is TGTGCCAGCAGTGAAGGGGACGGATACTATGGCTACACCTTC.

Of note for this clone: One base separates it from a far larger clone, so it is likely a read error. This chain uses TRBV18 with TRBJ2-2; perhaps TRBD2 as D (5 bases). Germline CDR1 and CDR2: KGHSH and LQKENI. This CDR3 region has 13 residues. This CDR3 reads CASSPNPAGELSF. In DNA, the CDR3 is TGTGCCAGCTCACCAAACCCGGCCGGGGAGCTGTCTTTT.

This rearrangement joins TRBV5-1 to TRBJ2-1; TRBD1 matches 8 bases. This CDR3 spans 18 amino acids. Per germline, CDR1 SGHRS and CDR2 YFSETQ. Trimming took 4 bases from V and 1 from J; bases not matched to a gene: 13. The CDR3 region has the DNA TGCGCCAGCAGCCCCTACCTCAGACAGGGGCTATCCTACAATGAGCAGTTCTTC. It is translated as CASSPYLRQGLSYNEQFF.

In this sample, this clone turned up once. The J gene is TRBJ1-1, the V gene TRBV11-2; D might be TRBD1 (5 bases). Between the trimmed V and J ends, which lost 4 bases and 3 bases, there was a span of 12 bases. The CDR3 runs to 14 residues. Germline CDR1 SGHAT, CDR2 FQNNGV. Written as DNA, the CDR3 is TGTGCCAGCAGCTCAACAGGCAGATACACTGAAGCTTTCTTT. As protein: CASSSTGRYTEAFF.

The chain combines TRBV6-1 with TRBJ1-2; D is possibly TRBD1 (6 bases). The V end lost 5 bases, the J end lost 5 bases, and 18 bases lay between the germline ends. There are 15 residues in the CDR3. Germline CDR1 MNHNS, CDR2 SASEGT. The CDR3, as DNA: TGTGCCAGCAGTCCAAAGTGGCAGGGGCCATATGGCTACACCTTC. Translating gives CASSPKWQGPYGYTF.

This sequence joins TRBV5-1 and TRBJ1-5; TRBD1 is a possible D gene (5 bases). V lost 4 bases and J lost 11, with 22 bases in between. Germline V gene lookup returns CDR1 SGHRS and CDR2 YFSETQ. The CDR3 length is 15 residues. The CDR3 DNA follows: TGCGCCAGCAGCCACGGGACTGCGGAGGGATCAGCCCAGCATTTT. The encoded protein is CASSHGTAEGSAQHF.

This chain uses TRBV11-3 with TRBJ1-1, with D possibly matching TRBD1 (6 bases). Trimming removed 1 base at V and 1 base at J, with 7 bases between. The CDR3 length is 14 residues. CDR1 SGHNT and CDR2 YENEEA come from the germline V gene. DNA for the CDR3: TGTGCCAGCAGCTTAGGGGGGCCGAACACTGAAGCTTTCTTT. Its translation is CASSLGGPNTEAFF.

The chain combines TRBV28 with TRBJ2-1; 10 nucleotides line up with TRBD1. Germline CDR1 is MDHEN and CDR2 is SYDVKM. The CDR3 extends over 15 amino acids. The junction had 5 bases not matched to a gene; V was cut back by 5 bases and J by 4 bases. The CDR3 here is CASSKGTGAYNEQFF. CDR3 DNA: TGTGCCAGCAGTAAGGGGACAGGGGCATACAATGAGCAGTTCTTC.